Presented here are 20 T cell receptor beta chains from one specimen sequenced in a study of CD8+ T cells in alopecia areata. As the sequencing template, cDNA was produced by extracting RNA and reverse transcribing it. Method: immunoSEQ multiplex PCR; TCRdb's copy keeps in-frame clones and lacks some. This table holds under 350,000 clones, 55% to 70% found once. Specified treatment: oral pan-JAK inhibitor, 5-10 mg twice daily. Source: CD4+ T cells sorted from blood, taken at week 24, from a patient treated with tofacitinib. These receptors were collected from a human donor with alopecia areata.

J is TRBJ1-1 and V is TRBV30; no firm D call. The CDR3 is made up of 17 amino acids. With 0 bases removed from V and 0 bases from J, the gap between germline ends came to 17 bases. The germline V gene encodes CDR1 GTSNPN and CDR2 SVGIG (reference sequence). CDR3 amino acids: CAWSVSVLRSVNTEAFF. As DNA, the CDR3 is TGTGCCTGGAGTGTGAGTGTTCTCCGCAGTGTGAACACTGAAGCTTTCTTT. Full variable domain (remainder filled in from reference TRBV30 and TRBJ1-1): SQTIHQWPATLVQPVGSPLSLECTVEGTSNPNLYWYRQAAGRGLQLLFYSVGIGQISSEVPQNLSASRPQDRQFILSSKKLLLSDSGFYLCAWSVSVLRSVNTEAFFGQGTRLTVV.

The V call is TRBV30, the J call TRBJ1-4, with a possible D match to TRBD1 (6 bases). This CDR3 region has 14 residues. Per the germline V gene, CDR1 is GTSNPN and CDR2 is SVGIG (reference sequence). The germline V and J ends were trimmed by 4 bases and 0 bases, with 9 bases remaining between them. The CDR3: CAWTWTATNEKLFF. The CDR3 nucleotides read TGTGCCTGGACTTGGACAGCAACTAATGAAAAACTGTTTTTT.

As regards this clone: A read error may produce the germline difference seen at one junction end. The CDR3 DNA sequence: TGTGCCGGGAGGGGAGGCACTGAAGCTTTCTTT. Amino acids: CAGRGGTEAFF. The chain recombines TRBV30 with TRBJ1-1, with D possibly matching TRBD1 (5 bases). This CDR3 region has 11 residues. CDR1 GTSNPN and CDR2 SVGIG come from the germline V gene (reference sequence).

This rearrangement joins TRBV6-5 to TRBJ1-6; D is uncertain. The germline CDR1 and CDR2 sequences are MNHEY and SVGAGI. The CDR3 is made up of 13 amino acids. V lost 5 bases and J 7 bases, leaving 9 bases between the germline ends. Written as DNA, the CDR3 is TGTGCCAGCAGTGAAGCTTGGAATTCACCCCTCCACTTT. It codes for CASSEAWNSPLHF.

The chain carries TRBV30 and TRBJ1-3; 7 bases fit TRBD1. Germline lookup yields CDR1 GTSNPN and CDR2 SVGIG (reference sequence). V shed 5 bases, J shed 3 bases, and the junction held 4 bases outside the gene matches. The CDR3 contains 13 residues. The CDR3 nucleotides read TGTGCCTGGGGCACAGGGGTTGGAAACACCATATATTTT. Translation: CAWGTGVGNTIYF.

This clone has more than one count but fewer than ten. The chain couples TRBV29-1 to TRBJ2-5, with D uncertain. There are 11 residues in the CDR3. Germline CDR1 reads SQVTM; CDR2 reads ANQGSEA. The germline V and J ends were trimmed by 8 bases and 5 bases, with 12 bases remaining between them. Here the CDR3 reads CSLLSGETQYF. The CDR3 region has the DNA TGCAGCCTACTGTCTGGTGAGACCCAGTACTTC.

This clone turned up a few times. The V gene is TRBV30, the J gene TRBJ2-2, with 7 positions matching TRBD1. The CDR3 covers 15 residues. With 0 bases clipped from V and 4 bases from J, the junction kept 5 bases outside the gene matches. The V gene's germline CDR1 is GTSNPN and CDR2 SVGIG (reference sequence). CDR3 sequence reads: CAWSVTRTGTGELFF. CDR3 DNA sequence: TGTGCCTGGAGTGTAACGAGGACAGGCACCGGGGAGCTGTTTTTT.

The chain employs TRBV6-5 and TRBJ2-5; 7 bases map to TRBD1. The germline V gene encodes CDR1 MNHEY and CDR2 SVGAGI. The CDR3 consists of 15 residues. Germline trimming cut 5 bases from V and 5 bases from J; bases unmatched to any gene: 11. The CDR3 protein is CASSVQQGSWETQYF. The CDR3 DNA reads as TGTGCCAGCAGTGTACAACAGGGGTCCTGGGAGACCCAGTACTTC.

Only a few counts were recorded for this clone. This chain joins TRBV5-1 and TRBJ1-2; no firm D call. The CDR3 is 16 amino acids. V was shortened by 3 bases and J by 2 bases, with 17 bases between the two germline ends. Germline CDR1 and CDR2: SGHRS and YFSETQ. This chain's CDR3 is CASSWGWEIHNYGYTF. The CDR3 DNA reads TGCGCCAGCAGCTGGGGTTGGGAGATTCACAACTATGGCTACACCTTC. Using reference TRBV5-1 and TRBJ1-2 for the parts outside the CDR3, the full variable domain is KAGVTQTPRYLIKTRGQQVTLSCSPISGHRSVSWYQQTPGQGLQFLFEYFSETQRNKGNFPGRFSGRQFSNSRSEMNVSTLELGDSALYLCASSWGWEIHNYGYTFGSGTRLTVV.

This clone was recorded a few times. V and J are TRBV10-3 and TRBJ1-1, with D possibly being TRBD1 (5 bases). The CDR3 consists of 15 residues. Germline V gene lookup returns CDR1 ENHRY and CDR2 SYGVKD. V was pared by 4 bases and J by 0 bases, with 12 bases between. The CDR3 region has the DNA TGTGCCATCAGTGGGGCAGGGCTGGTGAACACTGAAGCTTTCTTT. Amino acid sequence: CAISGAGLVNTEAFF.

The gene calls are TRBV6-5 and TRBJ2-1; TRBD2 agrees at 9 bases. The V gene's germline CDR1 is MNHEY and CDR2 SVGAGI. The CDR3 has 14 residues. Trimming at V came to 5 bases and at J to 3 bases, leaving 2 bases not matched to a gene. The CDR3 DNA is TGTGCCAGCAGTGTACTAGCGGGCTACAATGAGCAGTTCTTC. Translated, it gives CASSVLAGYNEQFF.

This CDR3 reads CASSLAGSYTEAFF. The CDR3 region has the DNA TGTGCCAGCAGCTTGGCTGGGAGCTACACTGAAGCTTTCTTT. V usage is TRBV5-4 and J usage is TRBJ1-1, with unresolved D. The CDR3 sequence is 14 residues long. Germline loops: CDR1 SGHNT, CDR2 YYREEE (reference sequence). Trimming took 0 bases from V and 3 from J, leaving 9 bases between them.

The chain uses TRBV30 and TRBJ1-1; D gene ambiguous. CDR1 is GTSNPN and CDR2 is SVGIG in the germline V gene (reference sequence). CDR3 length equals 8 residues. V lost 8 bases and J lost 9, with 7 bases in between. The CDR3 DNA is TGTGCCGGGGAGAAAGCTTTCTTT. Translating it yields CAGEKAFF. Full variable domain (outside the CDR3, taken from reference TRBV30 and TRBJ1-1): SQTIHQWPATLVQPVGSPLSLECTVEGTSNPNLYWYRQAAGRGLQLLFYSVGIGQISSEVPQNLSASRPQDRQFILSSKKLLLSDSGFYLCAGEKAFFGQGTRLTVV.

V gene TRBV7-9 combines with J gene TRBJ1-2, with TRBD1 matching over 7 bases. Trimming cost V 5 bases and J 2 bases; bases outside gene matches: 17. CDR1 and CDR2 from the germline V gene are SEHNR and FQNEAQ (reference sequence). The CDR3 loop spans 18 amino acids. CDR3 amino acids: CASSRGQVELVGNYGYTF. The CDR3 bases are TGTGCCAGCAGCCGCGGACAGGTGGAGCTCGTAGGGAACTATGGCTACACCTTC. Drawing the rest from reference TRBV7-9 and TRBJ1-2, the complete variable domain is DTGVSQNPRHKITKRGQNVTFRCDPISEHNRLYWYRQTLGQGPEFLTYFQNEAQLEKSRLLSDRFSAERPKGSFSTLEIQRTEQGDSAMYLCASSRGQVELVGNYGYTFGSGTRLTVV.

The table lists this clone with a few counts. As DNA, the CDR3 is TGCACCAGCAGCCAGGGACAGGGGGCGGACAATGAGCAGTTCTTC. Protein product: CTSSQGQGADNEQFF. The chain joins TRBV1 to TRBJ2-1; the listed D gene, TRBD1, was not tested against the DNA. TRBV1 corresponds to a pseudogene. CDR3 size: 15 residues.

The rearrangement links TRBV10-3 to TRBJ2-5; no definite D call. Germline V CDR1 and CDR2: ENHRY, SYGVKD. V lost 0 bases and J 2 bases, leaving 13 bases between the germline ends. The CDR3 spans 16 residues. CDR3 coding DNA: TGTGCCATCAGTGAGTCGAAGGCGGCAGAACAAGAGACCCAGTACTTC. The encoded protein is CAISESKAAEQETQYF.

This sequence joins TRBV4-1 and TRBJ1-4; weak D call: TRBD1 (5 bases). The CDR3 is 15 amino acids. The V gene lost 4 bases and the J gene lost 7 bases, with 16 bases spanning the gap. In germline, CDR1 is MGHRA, CDR2 YSYEKL. CDR3 nucleotides: TGCGCCAGCAGCCCCTTAGGGGAGGCGGGTGAAAAACTGTTTTTT. It yields the protein CASSPLGEAGEKLFF.

Concerning this clone itself: At one boundary the junction diverges from the germline segment, which might be a read error. This sequence joins TRBV4-1 and TRBJ1-1, with 7 bases aligning to TRBD1. Germline V gene lookup returns CDR1 MGHRA and CDR2 YSYEKL. This CDR3 spans 17 amino acids. The CDR3 region is CASNQDRRGQGRTEAFF. The CDR3 bases are TGCGCCAGCAACCAAGATAGGAGGGGGCAGGGGCGCACTGAAGCTTTCTTT.

The chain joins TRBV29-1 to TRBJ1-1; TRBD1 might be the D (5 bases). The CDR3 length is 13 residues. V lost 5 bases and J 0 bases, leaving 10 bases between the germline ends. Germline CDR1 reads SQVTM; CDR2 reads ANQGSEA. CDR3 in DNA: TGCAGCGTTCCTACGACAGTGAACACTGAAGCTTTCTTT. This codes for CSVPTTVNTEAFF.

As regards this clone: Other DNA sequences in the sample encode the same CDR3. The chain combines TRBV20-1 with TRBJ2-3; no definite D call. Germline CDR1 and CDR2: DFQATT and SNEGSKA (reference sequence). This CDR3 region has 10 residues. Trimming took off 5 bases at V and 5 bases at J, with 5 bases between the two ends. The DNA of the CDR3 is TGCAGTGCTCCCGTAGATACGCAGTATTTT. Translated, it gives CSAPVDTQYF.